This is a list of T cell receptor beta chains from one sample in a study of cytomegalovirus exposure and HLA in healthy donors. The data were produced by immunoSEQ multiplex PCR, yet TCRdb's version contains in-frame clones alone and is incomplete. This table holds under 200,000 clones, around nine tenths found once. The sample taken for sequencing was PBMCs. The receptor source for this set is a young woman in good health and CMV-seropositive. Both conserved end residues are part of each CDR3. The D gene is left open where the match is weak. Clone size is shown for a subset of rows, as once, few, many or a class of expanded clone.

d_call,clone_size,j_call,v_call,cdr3_aa,cdr3_nt
-,-,TRBJ1-1,TRBV2,CASNQLQIEAFF,TGTGCCAGCAATCAGTTACAGATTGAAGCTTTCTTT
-,once,TRBJ1-5,TRBV7-2,CASSSRQFNQPQHF,TGTGCCAGCAGCTCCCGACAGTTCAATCAGCCCCAGCATTTT
TRBD1,-,TRBJ1-5,TRBV28,CASSLDRVHQPQHF,TGTGCCAGCAGTTTGGACAGGGTACATCAGCCCCAGCATTTT
-,-,TRBJ2-1,TRBV27,CASSLGLPPNEQFF,TGTGCCAGCAGTCTGGGACTTCCTCCCAATGAGCAGTTCTTC
TRBD1,-,TRBJ2-2,TRBV6-1,CATGQGPTGELFF,TGTGCCACAGGACAGGGACCGACCGGGGAGCTGTTTTTT
-,few,TRBJ1-1,TRBV30,CAWSEVRAFF,TGTGCCTGGTCGGAGGTACGGGCTTTCTTT
-,-,TRBJ2-7,TRBV2,CAKGGVEKEQYF,TGTGCGAAAGGGGGGGTTGAAAAGGAGCAGTACTTC
-,-,TRBJ2-4,TRBV15,CATSRDMPQGWAKNIQYF,TGTGCCACCAGCAGAGATATGCCGCAGGGGTGGGCCAAAAACATTCAGTACTTC
-,-,TRBJ2-2,TRBV21-1,CASSKGLEGNTGELFF,TGTGCCAGCAGCAAAGGGCTTGAGGGAAACACCGGGGAGCTGTTTTTT
TRBD2,-,TRBJ2-1,TRBV10-3,CAIRKERGGDNEQFF,TGTGCCATCAGGAAAGAGCGGGGCGGCGACAATGAGCAGTTCTTC
TRBD1,-,TRBJ1-1,TRBV18,CASSDRDRVDTEAFF,TGTGCCAGCTCAGACCGGGACAGGGTTGACACTGAAGCTTTCTTT
TRBD2,-,TRBJ2-3,TRBV28,CASSPPGWKDRGELAGVGTQYF,TGTGCCAGCAGTCCTCCGGGGTGGAAGGACAGGGGTGAACTAGCGGGAGTAGGTACGCAGTATTTT
-,-,TRBJ2-3,TRBV18,CASSPLVVQGSDTQYF,TGTGCCAGCTCACCCCTTGTAGTGCAGGGTTCAGATACGCAGTATTTT
-,-,TRBJ2-7,TRBV27,CASSSGWGDEQYF,TGTGCCAGCAGTTCCGGGTGGGGGGACGAGCAGTACTTC
-,-,TRBJ2-5,TRBV5-1,CASSEGSTQETQYF,TGCGCCAGCAGCGAAGGGAGCACCCAAGAGACCCAGTACTTC
TRBD2,-,TRBJ2-1,TRBV30,CAWSGLAGSEQFF,TGTGCCTGGAGTGGACTAGCGGGAAGTGAGCAGTTCTTC
-,-,TRBJ2-5,TRBV6-5,CASSSHGLPQYF,TGTGCCAGCAGTTCCCACGGACTCCCCCAGTACTTC
-,-,TRBJ2-7,TRBV7-9,CASSFSGSFSYEQYF,TGTGCCAGCAGCTTCTCGGGTTCGTTCTCCTACGAGCAGTACTTC
-,once,TRBJ2-7,TRBV27,CASSRQISYEQYF,TGTGCCAGCAGTCGACAGATTTCCTACGAGCAGTACTTC
-,-,TRBJ2-7,TRBV5-1,CASSLADFSYEQYF,TGCGCCAGCAGCTTGGCGGACTTCTCCTACGAGCAGTACTTC
-,-,TRBJ1-2,TRBV10-3,CAITLQGSYGYTF,TGTGCCATCACCTTACAGGGAAGTTATGGCTACACCTTC
TRBD2,-,TRBJ2-1,TRBV5-4,CASSAPFGRALGNEQFF,TGTGCCAGCAGCGCCCCTTTCGGGAGGGCCCTCGGGAATGAGCAGTTCTTC
TRBD2,-,TRBJ2-7,TRBV4-2,CASSQAGGSSYEQYF,TGTGCCAGCAGCCAAGCGGGGGGTAGCTCCTACGAGCAGTACTTC
TRBD1,-,TRBJ2-7,TRBV19,CASSIAATGQKQYF,TGTGCCAGTAGTATAGCCGCGACAGGGCAAAAGCAGTACTTC
-,-,TRBJ1-5,TRBV30,CAWNHGGDNQPQHF,TGTGCCTGGAACCATGGAGGAGATAATCAGCCCCAGCATTTT
TRBD2,once,TRBJ2-7,TRBV2,CASSGWRESDEQYF,TGTGCCAGCAGTGGCTGGCGGGAGTCGGACGAGCAGTACTTC
TRBD1,-,TRBJ1-1,TRBV5-1,CASSWTGDTEAFF,TGCGCCAGCAGCTGGACAGGGGACACTGAAGCTTTCTTT
TRBD1,-,TRBJ2-5,TRBV5-6,CASSLAPGQGMAETQYF,TGTGCCAGCAGCTTGGCCCCCGGACAGGGAATGGCAGAGACCCAGTACTTC
TRBD1,-,TRBJ1-1,TRBV27,CASNAGQGREAFF,TGTGCCAGCAACGCCGGACAGGGTAGGGAAGCTTTCTTT
-,-,TRBJ2-5,TRBV11-3,CASSSDSWEETQYF,TGTGCCAGCAGCTCGGACAGCTGGGAAGAGACCCAGTACTTC
-,-,TRBJ1-5,TRBV6-1,CASSETPGGRVGGNQPQHF,TGTGCCAGCAGTGAAACCCCCGGGGGGAGGGTCGGGGGCAATCAGCCCCAGCATTTT
TRBD1,-,TRBJ1-3,TRBV7-2,CASSSQGITGNTIYF,TGTGCCAGCAGCTCACAGGGGATTACTGGAAACACCATATATTTT
TRBD1,-,TRBJ2-2,TRBV25-1,CASSPALGTGYTGELFF,TGTGCCAGCAGCCCCGCACTTGGGACAGGGTACACCGGGGAGCTGTTTTTT
TRBD1,-,TRBJ1-2,TRBV10-3,CAISLGTGYYGYTF,TGTGCCATCAGCCTAGGGACAGGGTACTATGGCTACACCTTC
TRBD2,-,TRBJ2-7,TRBV5-1,CASSLAATSGDYEQYF,TGCGCCAGCAGCTTGGCGGCTACTAGCGGTGACTACGAGCAGTACTTC
-,-,TRBJ1-5,TRBV6-4,CASSAEGGNQPQHF,TGTGCCAGCAGTGCGGAGGGCGGCAATCAGCCCCAGCATTTT
-,-,TRBJ2-5,TRBV7-9,CASSPRRYQETQYF,TGTGCCAGCAGCCCGAGGCGGTACCAAGAGACCCAGTACTTC
TRBD2,-,TRBJ2-7,TRBV10-1,CASSRSASGSGEQYF,TGCGCCAGCAGTAGGTCAGCTAGCGGGAGCGGGGAGCAGTACTTC
-,-,TRBJ2-1,TRBV4-1,CASSQVDILSYNEQFF,TGCGCCAGCAGCCAAGTGGACATCCTCTCCTACAATGAGCAGTTCTTC
TRBD1,-,TRBJ1-5,TRBV5-8,CASSLRGRGQPQHF,TGTGCCAGCAGCTTGAGGGGGCGAGGTCAGCCCCAGCATTTT
TRBD1,-,TRBJ2-7,TRBV14,CASRMTGSYEQYF,TGTGCCAGCAGGATGACAGGGTCCTACGAGCAGTACTTC
TRBD2,-,TRBJ2-1,TRBV27,CASSLGQRGSNEQFF,TGTGCCAGCAGTTTAGGTCAGCGGGGTAGCAATGAGCAGTTCTTC
-,-,TRBJ2-7,TRBV5-6,CASSLIAGQYEQYF,TGTGCCAGCAGCTTGATAGCGGGACAGTACGAGCAGTACTTC
TRBD2,-,TRBJ2-7,TRBV7-9,CAGRGEGRGEQYF,TGTGCCGGACGGGGGGAGGGCCGGGGCGAGCAGTACTTC
TRBD1,once,TRBJ2-2,TRBV5-1,CASSPGQGRTGELFF,TGCGCCAGCAGTCCCGGACAGGGACGGACCGGGGAGCTGTTTTTT
TRBD2,-,TRBJ2-5,TRBV7-2,CASSLGLAAGALETQYF,TGTGCCAGCAGCTTAGGGTTAGCGGCGGGAGCCCTTGAGACCCAGTACTTC
-,-,TRBJ1-2,TRBV13,CASSLGREKNGYTF,TGTGCCAGCAGCCTCGGTCGGGAGAAGAATGGCTACACCTTC
TRBD2,-,TRBJ2-7,TRBV13,CASSLAGGPYEQYF,TGTGCCAGCAGCCTAGCGGGAGGGCCCTACGAGCAGTACTTC
-,-,TRBJ1-2,TRBV16,CASSQSSRVSGYTF,TGTGCCAGCAGCCAATCGTCCAGGGTTTCTGGCTACACCTTC
TRBD1,few,TRBJ2-7,TRBV7-3,CASSLGQDYEQYF,TGTGCCAGCAGCTTAGGACAGGACTACGAGCAGTACTTC
TRBD1,-,TRBJ1-1,TRBV19,CASRSTGGLNTEAFF,TGTGCCAGTAGGTCGACAGGGGGACTGAACACTGAAGCTTTCTTT
TRBD2,once,TRBJ2-1,TRBV5-5,CASSLALAGVDNEQFF,TGTGCCAGCAGCTTGGCTCTAGCGGGGGTAGACAATGAGCAGTTCTTC